These 13 T cell receptor beta chains originate from one sample sequenced in a study of blood T cell repertoires in COVID-19. The data were produced by immunoSEQ multiplex PCR, yet TCRdb's version contains in-frame clones alone and is incomplete. The profile shows about 81,000 clones, roughly four fifths of them singletons. The sequenced sample consisted of peripheral blood. The receptors derive from a human donor in a cohort sampled during active COVID-19.

V and J are TRBV10-3 and TRBJ2-7; 12 bases map to TRBD2. The V and J ends lost 6 bases and 4 bases, in that order; junction bases with no gene match: 1. Germline values: CDR1 ENHRY, CDR2 SYGVKD. This CDR3 spans 13 amino acids. The CDR3 DNA follows: TGTGCCATCAGCGGACTAGCGGGATACGAGCAGTACTTC. Protein sequence: CAISGLAGYEQYF.

The CDR3 nucleotides read TGTGCCAGCAGCTTAGCGCCAAGAGCCACTGAAGCTTTCTTT. Residues: CASSLAPRATEAFF. The genes are TRBV7-8 and TRBJ1-1; the D is unclear. Germline values: CDR1 SGHVS, CDR2 FQNEAQ. The CDR3 covers 14 residues. Trimming cost V 0 bases and J 4 bases, with 9 bases left between them.

This clone was observed a single time. The CDR3 spells CASNDRYQPQHF. The CDR3 DNA reads TGTGCCAGCAACGACAGATACCAGCCCCAGCATTTT. The V call is TRBV6-5, the J call TRBJ1-5; D possibly corresponds to TRBD1 (5 bases). V lost 7 bases and J 7 bases, leaving 11 bases between the germline ends. Germline lookup yields CDR1 MNHEY and CDR2 SVGAGI. The CDR3 consists of 12 residues.

The chain employs TRBV18 and TRBJ1-2; D ambiguous. Germline assignment: CDR1 KGHSH and CDR2 LQKENI. Trimming shortened V by 5 bases and J by 2 bases, and 9 bases separated the two germline ends. CDR3 size: 13 residues. This CDR3 is CASSMRGNYGYTF. Here the CDR3 DNA reads TGTGCCAGCTCAATGCGCGGAAACTATGGCTACACCTTC.

The V call is TRBV9, the J call TRBJ2-1, with D tentatively TRBD2 (6 bases). The V gene's germline CDR1 is SGDLS and CDR2 YYNGEE. The CDR3 contains 15 residues. V dropped 0 bases and J dropped 6 bases, with 13 bases sitting between them. This CDR3 is CASSVGTVGGNEQFF. DNA for the CDR3: TGTGCCAGCAGCGTAGGAACGGTGGGGGGCAATGAGCAGTTCTTC.

There are a few counts of this clone. J is TRBJ2-1 and V is TRBV10-3; a weak D match, TRBD2 (6 bases). This CDR3 contains 19 residues. CDR1 is ENHRY, CDR2 SYGVKD, per germline. V was pared by 6 bases and J by 1 base, with 25 bases between. The chain's CDR3 is CAISKVSLDGGPSYNEQFF. The CDR3 nucleotides are TGTGCCATCAGCAAAGTTAGTCTGGATGGAGGGCCGTCCTACAATGAGCAGTTCTTC.

The rearrangement links TRBV11-2 to TRBJ2-1; tentatively, D is TRBD2 (5 bases). The CDR3 length is 16 residues. V lost 4 bases, J lost 9 bases, and 22 bases lay in between. Germline CDR1 is SGHAT and CDR2 is FQNNGV. CDR3 residues: CASSSLASFLSGEQFF. CDR3 sequence (DNA): TGTGCCAGCAGCTCCCTCGCTAGCTTCCTTTCGGGTGAGCAGTTCTTC.

Notes on this clone: The junction and the germline gene differ at one end; a read error may be behind it. The chain recombines TRBV7-3 with TRBJ1-6; 9 bases are a match to TRBD1. This CDR3 comprises 18 residues. CDR1 and CDR2 (germline): SGHTA, FQGTGA. Written as DNA, the CDR3 is TGTGCCAGCAGCCTAACCGGGACAGGGTCCGCAAGGGGCGTACCCCTCCACTTT. This codes for CASSLTGTGSARGVPLHF.

For this clone: Other DNA sequences from this sample encode an identical CDR3 as well. The chain combines TRBV3-1 (or the pseudogene TRBV3-2) with TRBJ2-2; D is unclear. The V and J ends lost 0 bases and 5 bases respectively, with 4 bases between them. Germline CDR1 and CDR2: LGHDT and YNNKEL (reference sequence). The CDR3 loop spans 13 amino acids. The CDR3 loop is CASSQDSTGELFF. The CDR3 nucleotides are TGTGCCAGCAGCCAAGATTCAACCGGGGAGCTGTTTTTT.

The rearrangement uses TRBV13 and TRBJ2-1; TRBD1 aligns across 7 bases. Unmatched junction bases numbered 17, after V lost 9 bases and J lost 9 bases. The CDR3 runs 15 residues. The V gene's germline CDR1 is PRHDT and CDR2 FYEKMQ (reference sequence). CDR3 DNA: TGTGCCAGTGGACAGGTTTCACTCCGCAGGGGTGAGCAGTTCTTC. Protein: CASGQVSLRRGEQFF.

The chain employs TRBV24-1 and TRBJ1-1; the match to TRBD1 covers 9 bases. This CDR3 has 15 amino acids. V lost 9 bases, J lost 5 bases, and 12 bases stayed unmatched. Germline CDR1 and CDR2: KGHDR and SFDVKD. CDR3 loop: CATPPLDRGGTEAFF. The DNA of the CDR3 is TGTGCCACCCCGCCCTTGGACAGGGGAGGTACTGAAGCTTTCTTT.

The CDR3 loop is CSVEQAPEHNTQYF. Written as DNA, the CDR3 is TGCAGCGTCGAACAGGCGCCGGAACATAATACGCAGTATTTT. This chain connects TRBV29-1 to TRBJ2-3, with D perhaps matching TRBD1 (5 bases). Trimming removed 6 bases at V and 7 bases at J, with 20 bases between. Germline CDR1 is SQVTM and CDR2 is ANQGSEA. The CDR3 contains 14 residues.

This chain joins TRBV24-1 and TRBJ2-7; TRBD1 matches at 10 bases. The CDR3 has 15 residues. V was pared by 3 bases and J by 2 bases, with 3 bases of the junction left unmatched. Germline CDR1 reads KGHDR; CDR2 reads SFDVKD. The chain's CDR3 is CATSDDRGPAYEQYF. The CDR3 DNA reads TGTGCCACCAGTGATGACAGGGGGCCAGCCTACGAGCAGTACTTC.